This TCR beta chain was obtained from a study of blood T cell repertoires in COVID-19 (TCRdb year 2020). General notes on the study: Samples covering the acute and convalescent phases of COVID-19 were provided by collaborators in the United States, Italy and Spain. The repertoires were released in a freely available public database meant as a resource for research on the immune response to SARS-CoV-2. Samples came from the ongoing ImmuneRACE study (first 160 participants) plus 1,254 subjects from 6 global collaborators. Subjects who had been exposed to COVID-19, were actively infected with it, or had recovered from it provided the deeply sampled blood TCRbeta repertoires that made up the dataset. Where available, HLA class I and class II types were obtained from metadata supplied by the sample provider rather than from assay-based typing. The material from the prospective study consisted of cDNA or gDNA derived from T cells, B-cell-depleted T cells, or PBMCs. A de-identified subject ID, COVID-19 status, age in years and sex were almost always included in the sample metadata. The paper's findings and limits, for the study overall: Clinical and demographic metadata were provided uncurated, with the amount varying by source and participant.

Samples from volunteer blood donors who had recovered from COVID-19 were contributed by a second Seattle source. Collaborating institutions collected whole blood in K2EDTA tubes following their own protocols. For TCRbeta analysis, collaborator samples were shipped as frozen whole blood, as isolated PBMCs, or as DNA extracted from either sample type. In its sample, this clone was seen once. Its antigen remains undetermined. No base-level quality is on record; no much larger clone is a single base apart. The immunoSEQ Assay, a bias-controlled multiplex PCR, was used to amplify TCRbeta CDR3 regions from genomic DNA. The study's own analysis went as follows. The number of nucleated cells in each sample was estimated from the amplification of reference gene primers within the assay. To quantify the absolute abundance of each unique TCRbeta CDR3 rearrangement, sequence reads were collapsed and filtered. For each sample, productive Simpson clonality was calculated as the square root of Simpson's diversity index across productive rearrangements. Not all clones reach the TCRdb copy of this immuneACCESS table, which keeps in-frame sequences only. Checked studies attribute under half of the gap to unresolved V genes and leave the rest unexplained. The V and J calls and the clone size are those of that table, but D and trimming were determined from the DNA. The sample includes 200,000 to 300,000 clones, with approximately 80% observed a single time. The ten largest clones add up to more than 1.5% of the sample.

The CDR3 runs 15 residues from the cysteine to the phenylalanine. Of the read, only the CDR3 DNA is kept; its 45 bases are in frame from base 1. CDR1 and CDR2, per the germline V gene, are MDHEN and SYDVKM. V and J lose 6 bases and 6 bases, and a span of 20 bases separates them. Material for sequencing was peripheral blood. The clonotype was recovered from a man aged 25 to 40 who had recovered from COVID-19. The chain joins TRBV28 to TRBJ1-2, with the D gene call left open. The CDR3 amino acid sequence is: CASRSTPVSPNGYTF. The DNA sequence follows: TGTGCCAGCAGATCGACACCAGTCTCCCCCAATGGCTACACCTTC.